This TCR beta chain was sequenced in a study of cytomegalovirus exposure and HLA in healthy donors. V lost 1 base, J lost 7 bases, and 8 bases lay in between. Germline lookup yields CDR1 LGHNA and CDR2 YSLEER. The CDR3 is 12 residues long. The PCR employed 60 Vbeta primers together with 13 Jbeta primers. Some clones are missing from TCRdb's copy, which holds only in-frame ones; the method was immunoSEQ multiplex PCR. The repertoire holds 120,000 or so clones, with roughly 72% as singletons. The material sequenced was PBMCs. The gene calls are TRBV4-3 and TRBJ2-7; the D gene is possibly TRBD2 (6 bases). The sequence was obtained from a man aged 35 to 55 in good health and CMV-seropositive. The CDR3 sequence: CASSQAGGEQYF. The CDR3, as DNA: TGCGCCAGCAGCCAAGCAGGAGGGGAGCAGTACTTC.